This TCR beta chain was observed in a study of somatic mutations in cytotoxic T cells in rheumatoid arthritis. On the study more broadly: Certain V beta antibody-stained T-cell populations, V beta1+ cells sequenced for TCRB among them, were flow-sorted to nearly 100% purity. The study, taken as a whole, reports: A rise in CD8+ clonality with age was seen in rheumatoid arthritis patients but not in healthy controls. Compared with age-matched healthy controls, rheumatoid arthritis patients did not differ significantly in CD8+ T-cell clonality.

The CDR3 sequence is 17 residues long. Germline CDR1 is SEHNR and CDR2 is FQNEAQ (reference sequence). The trim removed 4 bases at V and 7 bases at J, leaving 12 bases unmatched. As concerns this clone: The antigen is unknown.

Only in-frame clones appear in the TCRdb table, and some are missing; sequencing was by immunoSEQ multiplex PCR. The data contain around 15,000 clones, 60% to 80% of them singletons. Positive magnetic bead selection, which isolated the CD4+ and CD8+ cells, was followed by a flow cytometry check of purity. The sample comprised CD8+ T cells sorted from blood. The TCR originated in an adult with rheumatoid arthritis. This chain links TRBV7-9 with TRBJ2-1; 11 positions match TRBD2. The CDR3 sequence is CASSSDPLAGVWNEQFF. Written as DNA, the CDR3 is TGTGCCAGCAGCTCCGACCCACTAGCGGGAGTGTGGAATGAGCAGTTCTTC.